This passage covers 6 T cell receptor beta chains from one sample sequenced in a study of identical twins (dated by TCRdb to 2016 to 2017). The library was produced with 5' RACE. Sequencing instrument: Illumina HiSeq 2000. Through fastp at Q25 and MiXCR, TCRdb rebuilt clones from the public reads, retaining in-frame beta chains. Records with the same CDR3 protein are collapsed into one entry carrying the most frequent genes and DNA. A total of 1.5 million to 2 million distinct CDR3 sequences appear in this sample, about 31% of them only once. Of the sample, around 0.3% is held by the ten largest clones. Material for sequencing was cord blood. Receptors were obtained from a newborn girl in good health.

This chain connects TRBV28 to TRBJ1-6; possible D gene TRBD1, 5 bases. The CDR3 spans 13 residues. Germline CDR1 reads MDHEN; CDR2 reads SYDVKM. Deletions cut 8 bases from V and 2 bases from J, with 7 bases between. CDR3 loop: CASGGAYNSPLHF. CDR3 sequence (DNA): TGTGCCAGCGGGGGGGCCTATAATTCACCCCTCCACTTT.

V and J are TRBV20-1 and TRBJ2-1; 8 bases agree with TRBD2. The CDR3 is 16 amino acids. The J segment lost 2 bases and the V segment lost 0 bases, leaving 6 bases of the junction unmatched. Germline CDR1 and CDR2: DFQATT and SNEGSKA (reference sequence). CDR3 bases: TGCAGTGCTAGAGACCGACTAGCGCGAACCTACAATGAGCAGTTCTTC. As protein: CSARDRLARTYNEQFF.

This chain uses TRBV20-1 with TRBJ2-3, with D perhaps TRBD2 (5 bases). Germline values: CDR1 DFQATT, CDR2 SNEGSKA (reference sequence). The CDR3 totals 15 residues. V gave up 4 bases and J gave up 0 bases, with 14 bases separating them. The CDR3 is CSATPSPTSTDTQYF. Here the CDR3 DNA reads TGCAGTGCTACGCCTAGCCCAACTAGCACAGATACGCAGTATTTT.

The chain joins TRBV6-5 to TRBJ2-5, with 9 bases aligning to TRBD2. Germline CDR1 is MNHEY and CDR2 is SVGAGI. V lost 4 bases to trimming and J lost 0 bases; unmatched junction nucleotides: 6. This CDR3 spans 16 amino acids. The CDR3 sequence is CASSLLAGVYQETQYF. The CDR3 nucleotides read TGTGCCAGCAGTTTACTAGCGGGCGTGTACCAAGAGACCCAGTACTTC.

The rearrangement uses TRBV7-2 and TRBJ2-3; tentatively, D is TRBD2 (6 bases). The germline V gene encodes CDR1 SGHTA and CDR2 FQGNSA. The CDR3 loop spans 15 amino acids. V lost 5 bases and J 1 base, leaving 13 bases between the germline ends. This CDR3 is CASSPRTNRTDTQYF. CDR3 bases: TGTGCCAGCAGCCCTCGGACTAACCGCACAGATACGCAGTATTTT.

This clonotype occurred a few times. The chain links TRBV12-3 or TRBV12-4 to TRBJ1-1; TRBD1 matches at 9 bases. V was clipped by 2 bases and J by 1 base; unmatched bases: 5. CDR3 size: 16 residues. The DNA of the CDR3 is TGTGCCAGCAGTTTAAGAAGGGACAGGGAGAACACTGAAGCTTTCTTT. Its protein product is CASSLRRDRENTEAFF.